A single sample gave rise to the 29 T cell receptor beta chains below, sequenced in a study of early T cells in non-severe SARS-CoV-2 infection. TCRdb itself ran the 5' RACE reads through MiXCR, one entry per CDR3 protein. Among tens of thousands of distinct CDR3 sequences listed, roughly 5.7% were seen once. Sequenced input: whole blood. The receptor set was obtained from an adult who was a healthcare worker with PCR-confirmed SARS-CoV-2 infection or an uninfected control (not recorded which).

The rearrangement links TRBV5-1 to TRBJ2-3, with D possibly matching TRBD1 (5 bases). Germline V gene sequence: CDR1 SGHRS, CDR2 YFSETQ. The length of the CDR3 is 15 residues. V lost 0 bases and J lost 6, with 14 bases in between. This CDR3 is CASSLGQGQTDTQYF. CDR3 in DNA: TGCGCCAGCAGCTTGGGGCAGGGCCAGACGGATACGCAGTATTTT. The full variable domain, completed using reference TRBV5-1 and TRBJ2-3, is KAGVTQTPRYLIKTRGQQVTLSCSPISGHRSVSWYQQTPGQGLQFLFEYFSETQRNKGNFPGRFSGRQFSNSRSEMNVSTLELGDSALYLCASSLGQGQTDTQYFGPGTRLTVL.

This clonotype was picked up many times. The CDR3 nucleotides are TGTGCCAGTAGTATTGGACCAGCGGGCGGGCCCCAGCATTTT. Translating gives CASSIGPAGGPQHF. This rearrangement joins TRBV19 to TRBJ1-5; D unresolved. Per germline, CDR1 LNHDA and CDR2 SQIVND (reference sequence). V lost 3 bases to trimming and J lost 9 bases, with 15 bases between them. This CDR3 has 14 residues.

This clonotype has at least ten counts. The chain is built from TRBV11-2 and TRBJ2-1; no clear D. CDR1 and CDR2 (germline): SGHAT, FQNNGV. Trimming pared 4 bases from V and 8 bases from J, leaving 3 bases between. The CDR3 consists of 10 residues. CDR3 bases: TGTGCCAGCAGCTCATATGAGCAGTTCTTC. The encoded protein is CASSSYEQFF. Supplemented by reference TRBV11-2 and TRBJ2-1, the full variable domain reads EAGVAQSPRYKIIEKRQSVAFWCNPISGHATLYWYQQILGQGPKLLIQFQNNGVVDDSQLPKDRFSAERLKGVDSTLKIQPAKLEDSAVYLCASSSYEQFFGPGTRLTVL.

By share, this clonotype counts as medium-sized. As DNA, the CDR3 is TGTGCCAGCAGCCAAGGTCTTGTGCAGAGCTCCTACAATGAGCAGTTCTTC. Translation gives CASSQGLVQSSYNEQFF. V gene TRBV3-1 combines with J gene TRBJ2-1; no reliable D call. The V gene's germline CDR1 is LGHDT and CDR2 YNNKEL (reference sequence). V was clipped by 1 base and J by 0 bases, with 13 bases between them. The CDR3 runs 17 residues.

This clonotype was seen ten or more times. The chain couples TRBV3-1 to TRBJ2-7; maybe TRBD2 (5 bases). The germline V gene encodes CDR1 LGHDT and CDR2 YNNKEL (reference sequence). Trimming stripped 4 bases from V and 6 bases from J, with 16 bases between. The CDR3 spans 14 residues. CDR3 in amino acids: CASSLEGQGTEQYF. The DNA of the CDR3 is TGTGCCAGCAGCCTTGAGGGCCAAGGAACCGAGCAGTACTTC.

This sequence joins TRBV28 and TRBJ1-6; possibly TRBD1 for D (5 bases). Germline V CDR1 and CDR2: MDHEN, SYDVKM. Trimming removed 5 bases at V and 7 bases at J, with 21 bases between. This CDR3 is 17 amino acids long. The CDR3 DNA follows: TGTGCCAGCAGTAACGCGGGACGCAGCCTGGGGAATTCACCCCTCCACTTT. As protein: CASSNAGRSLGNSPLHF.

This clonotype has just a few counts. The chain recombines TRBV4-1 with TRBJ1-5; D unresolved. Germline CDR1 MGHRA, CDR2 YSYEKL. The CDR3 has 18 amino acids. Trimming left V 0 bases short and J 3 bases short, with 18 bases between. The CDR3 sequence: CASSQDRTSGVLNQPQHF. For the CDR3, the DNA is TGCGCCAGCAGCCAAGATAGAACCTCTGGGGTACTCAATCAGCCCCAGCATTTT.

This clonotype was counted only a few times. The chain employs TRBV27 and TRBJ2-7; D is undetermined. The CDR3 extends over 14 amino acids. The V gene lost 0 bases and the J gene lost 3 bases, with 9 bases spanning the gap. Looked up from germline, CDR1 is MNHEY and CDR2 is SMNVEV (reference sequence). The CDR3 nucleotides are TGTGCCAGCAGTTTATCGGCAGGCGGCTACGAGCAGTACTTC. Amino acid sequence: CASSLSAGGYEQYF.

In this sample, this clonotype turned up many times. The rearrangement links TRBV7-6 to TRBJ1-1; no definite D call. CDR1 SGHVS and CDR2 FNYEAQ come from the germline V gene. The CDR3 covers 16 residues. V was trimmed by 1 base and J by 1 base, leaving 13 bases between them. The CDR3 region has the DNA TGTGCCAGCAGCTTAGTCTCCGCCAGCGCGAACACTGAAGCTTTCTTT. Residues: CASSLVSASANTEAFF.

This clonotype was picked up many times. The chain combines TRBV20-1 with TRBJ2-3; possible D gene TRBD2, 5 bases. This CDR3 contains 15 residues. V lost 5 bases and J lost 0, with 15 bases in between. Germline V gene sequence: CDR1 DFQATT, CDR2 SNEGSKA (reference sequence). This chain's CDR3 is CSASQVGVSTDTQYF. CDR3 DNA: TGCAGTGCTTCCCAGGTGGGAGTAAGCACAGATACGCAGTATTTT.

The sample holds many counts of this clonotype. This chain joins TRBV7-9 and TRBJ1-5; D is possibly TRBD1 (5 bases). The CDR3 runs 17 residues. Between the trimmed V and J ends, which lost 5 bases and 4 bases, there was a span of 21 bases. Germline V gene data show CDR1 as SEHNR and CDR2 as FQNEAQ (reference sequence). The DNA of the CDR3 is TGTGCCAGCAGCCCCTCCGGGGGAGGAGGTGGTAATCAGCCCCAGCATTTT. Residues: CASSPSGGGGGNQPQHF.

The V call is TRBV12-3 or TRBV12-4, the J call TRBJ2-1; D is possibly TRBD2 (5 bases). The CDR3 has 16 residues. V lost 5 bases and J 5 bases, leaving 19 bases between the germline ends. The CDR3 loop is CASSPTSRAINNEQFF. DNA of the CDR3: TGTGCCAGCAGTCCTACTTCGAGGGCGATAAACAATGAGCAGTTCTTC.

This clonotype occurred a few times. The J gene is TRBJ2-5, the V gene TRBV29-1, with D tentatively TRBD1 (5 bases). This CDR3 comprises 11 residues. Germline assignment: CDR1 SQVTM and CDR2 ANQGSEA. The V and J ends lost 4 bases and 5 bases respectively, with 8 bases between them. CDR3 sequence: CSVVRGETQYF. The CDR3 nucleotides read TGCAGCGTTGTTAGGGGTGAGACCCAGTACTTC.

Many counts were recorded for this clonotype. This chain uses TRBV28 with TRBJ2-5; D possibly corresponds to TRBD1 (5 bases). The CDR3 consists of 14 residues. Germline values: CDR1 MDHEN, CDR2 SYDVKM. V shed 3 bases and J shed 4 bases, with 12 bases lying between them. The CDR3 coding sequence is TGTGCCAGCAGTTTCCCTGACAGAGTAGAGACCCAGTACTTC. Encoded protein: CASSFPDRVETQYF.

As to this clonotype: A single base separates this from a much larger clone, so it may be a read error. V gene TRBV11-2 combines with J gene TRBJ2-2; D is unresolved. CDR1 and CDR2 from the germline V gene are SGHAT and FQNNGV. The CDR3 is made up of 13 amino acids. The CDR3 region has the DNA TGTACCAGCAGCTTGGGGAACACCGGGGAGCTGTTTTTT. Protein product: CTSSLGNTGELFF.

The chain links TRBV7-9 to TRBJ1-4, with D possibly matching TRBD1 (6 bases). The V gene lost 6 bases and the J gene lost 6 bases, with 17 bases spanning the gap. There are 15 residues in the CDR3. The germline V gene encodes CDR1 SEHNR and CDR2 FQNEAQ (reference sequence). CDR3 in DNA: TGTGCCAGCAGTTCTCCTGGGGGCTCGGATGAAAAACTGTTTTTT. Residues: CASSSPGGSDEKLFF.

This clonotype was counted a few times. The chain uses TRBV5-1 and TRBJ2-1; 8 bases are shared with TRBD1. Germline trimming cut 0 bases from V and 4 bases from J; bases unmatched to any gene: 0. The CDR3 extends over 14 amino acids. Germline CDR1 SGHRS, CDR2 YFSETQ. CDR3 nucleotides: TGCGCCAGCAGCTTGGGACAGGGGTACAATGAGCAGTTCTTC. Translated: CASSLGQGYNEQFF.

The chain carries TRBV30 and TRBJ1-5; D is possibly TRBD1 (6 bases). CDR3 length: 13 amino acids. The germline gives CDR1 GTSNPN, CDR2 SVGIG (reference sequence). Deletions cut 3 bases from V and 3 bases from J, with 9 bases between. The CDR3 loop is CAWRGAFNQPQHF. In nucleotides, the CDR3 is TGTGCCTGGAGGGGGGCCTTCAATCAGCCCCAGCATTTT. The full variable domain, its missing parts supplied by reference TRBV30 and TRBJ1-5, is SQTIHQWPATLVQPVGSPLSLECTVEGTSNPNLYWYRQAAGRGLQLLFYSVGIGQISSEVPQNLSASRPQDRQFILSSKKLLLSDSGFYLCAWRGAFNQPQHFGDGTRLSIL.

This clonotype was seen ten or more times. This chain connects TRBV5-1 to TRBJ2-5, with 9 nucleotides matching TRBD1. This CDR3 is 15 amino acids long. Germline trimming cut 0 bases from V and 1 base from J; bases unmatched to any gene: 1. Germline-derived CDR1 and CDR2 are SGHRS and YFSETQ. The CDR3 loop reads CASSLGQGVQETQYF. DNA for the CDR3: TGCGCCAGCAGCTTGGGACAGGGGGTCCAAGAGACCCAGTACTTC.

V gene TRBV20-1 combines with J gene TRBJ2-6; possibly TRBD1 for D (5 bases). The V gene's germline CDR1 is DFQATT and CDR2 SNEGSKA (reference sequence). The CDR3 totals 14 residues. Trimming took off 2 bases at V and 4 bases at J, with 9 bases between the two ends. The CDR3 protein is CSARRGAGANVLTF. In DNA form, the CDR3 reads TGCAGTGCTAGAAGGGGTGCCGGGGCCAACGTCCTGACTTTC.

This clonotype was counted ten times or more. This chain joins TRBV18 and TRBJ1-2; no clear D. The V end was cut by 2 bases, the J end by 5 bases, with 9 bases between. CDR3 length equals 13 residues. Germline values: CDR1 KGHSH, CDR2 LQKENI. CDR3 region: CASSPEREYGYTF. The DNA of the CDR3 is TGTGCCAGCTCACCAGAGAGGGAGTATGGCTACACCTTC.

Comment on this clonotype: A much bigger clone sits one base away, suggesting this may be a read error. The chain couples TRBV3-1 to TRBJ1-2; D unclear. The CDR3 is made up of 11 amino acids. Per the germline V gene, CDR1 is LGHDT and CDR2 is YNNKEL (reference sequence). The CDR3 coding sequence is TGTGTCAGCAGCCAAGACGGTGGCTACACCTTC. Its translation: CVSSQDGGYTF. Using reference TRBV3-1 and TRBJ1-2 for the parts outside the CDR3, the full variable domain is DTAVSQTPKYLVTQMGNDKSIKCEQNLGHDTMYWYKQDSKKFLKIMFSYNNKELIINETVPNRFSPKSPDKAHLNLHINSLELGDSAVYFCVSSQDGGYTFGSGTRLTVV.

The sample holds many counts of this clonotype. This chain links TRBV10-2 with TRBJ2-7, with TRBD2 identical over 13 bases. The CDR3 loop spans 16 amino acids. V shed 3 bases, J shed 2 bases, and the junction held 4 bases outside the gene matches. The germline CDR1 and CDR2 sequences are WSHSY and SAAADI. CDR3 DNA: TGCGCCAGCAGTGACCCCGGGACTAGCGGGACCTACGAGCAGTACTTC. Amino acid sequence: CASSDPGTSGTYEQYF.

This clonotype appeared many times. V usage is TRBV6-1 and J usage is TRBJ2-2; 14 bases map to TRBD2. CDR1 and CDR2 from the germline V gene are MNHNS and SASEGT. CDR3 length equals 19 residues. The junction had 10 bases not matched to a gene; V was cut back by 4 bases and J by 3 bases. The CDR3 loop reads CASSARPPGLAGDTGELFF. The CDR3 DNA follows: TGTGCCAGCAGTGCTCGACCCCCGGGACTAGCGGGGGACACCGGGGAGCTGTTTTTT.

This clonotype was found many times. The rearrangement links TRBV7-8 to TRBJ2-1; 10 bases fit TRBD2. CDR1 is SGHVS, CDR2 FQNEAQ, per germline. The junction had 13 bases not matched to a gene; V was cut back by 2 bases and J by 0 bases. The CDR3 sequence is 20 residues long. The CDR3 protein is CASSLKRALAGWSSYNEQFF. The CDR3 DNA sequence: TGTGCCAGCAGCTTAAAGAGGGCACTAGCGGGATGGAGCTCCTACAATGAGCAGTTCTTC.

This CDR3 is CSAARHGTGDGEQYF. The CDR3 DNA sequence: TGCAGTGCAGCGAGACACGGAACGGGAGATGGTGAGCAGTACTTC. This chain links TRBV20-1 with TRBJ2-7, with D possibly being TRBD2 (6 bases). The germline V gene has CDR1 DFQATT and CDR2 SNEGSKA (reference sequence). The CDR3 contains 15 residues. The V end lost 6 bases, the J end lost 7 bases, and 25 bases lay between the germline ends.

The rearrangement links TRBV6-6 to TRBJ2-1; TRBD1 might be the D (7 bases). The CDR3 is made up of 16 amino acids. V was trimmed by 2 bases and J by 8 bases, leaving 19 bases between them. Germline V gene sequence: CDR1 MNHNY, CDR2 SVGAGI (reference sequence). CDR3 DNA: TGTGCCAGCAGTTACCGGCAGGGGGAGGTTATTGATGAGCAGTTCTTC. This gives the protein CASSYRQGEVIDEQFF.

The V call is TRBV4-1, the J call TRBJ2-3; 9 bases align to TRBD2. The CDR3 covers 17 residues. V gave up 1 base and J gave up 0 bases; unmatched junction bases: 5. CDR1 is MGHRA and CDR2 is YSYEKL in the germline V gene. CDR3 bases: TGCGCCAGCAGCCAAGCGGCAACTAGCGGGAGCACAGATACGCAGTATTTT. Its translation: CASSQAATSGSTDTQYF.

The table lists this clonotype with a few counts. The genes are TRBV6-5 and TRBJ2-7, with 9 bases lining up with TRBD1. Germline V lookup: CDR1 MNHEY, CDR2 SVGAGI. With 8 bases clipped from V and 3 bases from J, the junction kept 8 bases outside the gene matches. The CDR3 consists of 14 residues. CDR3 nucleotides: TGTGCCAGCCGCCAGGGACAGGGAGTCTACGAGCAGTACTTC. It encodes CASRQGQGVYEQYF.